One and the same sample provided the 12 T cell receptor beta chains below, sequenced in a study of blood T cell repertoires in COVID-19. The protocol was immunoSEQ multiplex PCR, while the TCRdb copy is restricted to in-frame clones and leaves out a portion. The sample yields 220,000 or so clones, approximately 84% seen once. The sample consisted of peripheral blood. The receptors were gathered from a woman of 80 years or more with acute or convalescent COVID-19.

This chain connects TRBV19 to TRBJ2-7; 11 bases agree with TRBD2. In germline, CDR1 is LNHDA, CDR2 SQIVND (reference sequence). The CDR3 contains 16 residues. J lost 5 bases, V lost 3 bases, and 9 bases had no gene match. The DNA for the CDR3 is TGTGCCAGTAGTATCATGGTAGCGGGAGGGCTCCACGAGCAGTACTTC. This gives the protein CASSIMVAGGLHEQYF.

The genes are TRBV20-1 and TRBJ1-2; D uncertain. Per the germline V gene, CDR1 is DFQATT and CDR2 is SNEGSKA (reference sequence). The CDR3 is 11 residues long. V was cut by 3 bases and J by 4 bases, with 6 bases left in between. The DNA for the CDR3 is TGCAGTGCTAGTCTTCTCTATGGCTACACCTTC. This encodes CSASLLYGYTF.

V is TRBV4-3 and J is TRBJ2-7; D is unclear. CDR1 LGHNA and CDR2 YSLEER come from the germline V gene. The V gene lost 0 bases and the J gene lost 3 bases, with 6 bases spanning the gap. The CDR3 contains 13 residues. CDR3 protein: CASSQDLSYEQYF. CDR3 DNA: TGCGCCAGCAGCCAAGATCTAAGCTACGAGCAGTACTTC.

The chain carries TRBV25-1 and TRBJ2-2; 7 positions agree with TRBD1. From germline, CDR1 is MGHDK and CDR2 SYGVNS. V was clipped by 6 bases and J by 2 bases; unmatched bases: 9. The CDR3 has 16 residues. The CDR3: CASRDDRQGNTGELFF. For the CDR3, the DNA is TGTGCCAGCAGGGATGACAGACAGGGAAACACCGGGGAGCTGTTTTTT. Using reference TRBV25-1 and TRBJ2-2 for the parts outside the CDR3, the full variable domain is EADIYQTPRYLVIGTGKKITLECSQTMGHDKMYWYQQDPGMELHLIHYSYGVNSTEKGDLSSESTVSRIRTEHFPLTLESARPSHTSQYLCASRDDRQGNTGELFFGEGSRLTVL.

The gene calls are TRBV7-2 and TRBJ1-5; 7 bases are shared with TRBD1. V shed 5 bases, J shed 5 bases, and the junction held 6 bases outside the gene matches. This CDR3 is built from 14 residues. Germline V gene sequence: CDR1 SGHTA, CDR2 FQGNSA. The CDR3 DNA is TGTGCCAGCAGCGCGGACAGGAACTATCAGCCCCAGCATTTT. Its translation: CASSADRNYQPQHF.

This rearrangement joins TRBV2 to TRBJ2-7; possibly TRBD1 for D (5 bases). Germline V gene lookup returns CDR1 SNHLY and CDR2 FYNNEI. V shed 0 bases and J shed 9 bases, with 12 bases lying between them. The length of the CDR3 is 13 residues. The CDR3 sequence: CASSEASQGMQYF. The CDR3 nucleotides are TGTGCCAGCAGTGAAGCTAGTCAGGGAATGCAGTACTTC.

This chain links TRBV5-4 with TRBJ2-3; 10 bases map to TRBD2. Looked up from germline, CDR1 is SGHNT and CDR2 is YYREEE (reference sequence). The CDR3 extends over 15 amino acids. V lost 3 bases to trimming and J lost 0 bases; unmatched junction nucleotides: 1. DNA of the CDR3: TGTGCCAGCAGCTCACTAGCGGGGAGCACAGATACGCAGTATTTT. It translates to CASSSLAGSTDTQYF. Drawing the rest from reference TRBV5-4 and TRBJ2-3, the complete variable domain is ETGVTQSPTHLIKTRGQQVTLRCSSQSGHNTVSWYQQALGQGPQFIFQYYREEENGRGNFPPRFSGLQFPNYSSELNVNALELDDSALYLCASSSLAGSTDTQYFGPGTRLTVL.

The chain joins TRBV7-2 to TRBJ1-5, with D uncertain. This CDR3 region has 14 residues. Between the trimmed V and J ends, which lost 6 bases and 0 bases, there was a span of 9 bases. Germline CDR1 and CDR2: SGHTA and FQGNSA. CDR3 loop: CASRAVHSNQPQHF. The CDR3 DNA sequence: TGTGCCAGCAGAGCGGTCCATAGCAATCAGCCCCAGCATTTT.

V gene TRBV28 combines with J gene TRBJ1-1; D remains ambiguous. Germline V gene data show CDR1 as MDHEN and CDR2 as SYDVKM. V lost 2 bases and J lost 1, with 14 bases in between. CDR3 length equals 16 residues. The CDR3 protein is CASSLEARPSNTEAFF. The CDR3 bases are TGTGCCAGCAGTTTAGAGGCCAGACCCTCGAACACTGAAGCTTTCTTT.

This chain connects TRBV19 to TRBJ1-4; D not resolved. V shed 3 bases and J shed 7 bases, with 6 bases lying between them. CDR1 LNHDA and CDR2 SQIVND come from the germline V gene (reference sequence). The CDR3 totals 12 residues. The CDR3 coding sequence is TGTGCCAGTAGTATCCGGAGTGAAAAACTGTTTTTT. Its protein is CASSIRSEKLFF.

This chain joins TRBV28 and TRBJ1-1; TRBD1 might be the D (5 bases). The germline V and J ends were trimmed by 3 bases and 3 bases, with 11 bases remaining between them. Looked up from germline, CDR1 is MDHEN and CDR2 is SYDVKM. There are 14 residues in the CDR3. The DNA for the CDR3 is TGTGCCAGCAGTTTCGCTCAGGGATACACTGAAGCTTTCTTT. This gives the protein CASSFAQGYTEAFF.

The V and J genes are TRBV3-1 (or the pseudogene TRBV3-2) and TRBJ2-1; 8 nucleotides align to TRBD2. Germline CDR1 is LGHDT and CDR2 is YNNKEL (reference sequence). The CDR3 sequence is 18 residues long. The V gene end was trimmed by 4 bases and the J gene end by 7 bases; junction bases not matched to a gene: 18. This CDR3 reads CASSPLLAGGRTGNEQFF. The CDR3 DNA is TGTGCCAGCAGCCCCCTACTCGCCGGCGGGAGGACGGGGAATGAGCAGTTCTTC.